The 30 T cell receptor beta chains below all came from one sample that was sequenced in a study of glioma-infiltrating T cells (dated by TCRdb to 2016 to 2017). Sequenced on an Illumina MiSeq. The iRepertoire nested amplicon-rescue multiplex PCR (arm-PCR) platform was used to amplify TCR alpha and beta CDR3 regions from RNA. The public reads were quality trimmed at Q25 with fastp and then assembled into clones with MiXCR by TCRdb, keeping productive beta chains. When rows share a CDR3 protein, they turn into one entry using the most common DNA and genes. The sample yields 300,000 to 450,000 distinct CDR3 sequences; roughly 41% were counted once. The ten largest make up about 11% of the sample. What was sequenced was glioma tissue, nonneoplastic brain tissue, or PBMCs (not recorded which). The receptor set was obtained from a human donor with low-grade glioma or glioblastoma, undergoing nonglioma brain surgery, or in good health (not recorded which).

Details on this clonotype: Relative to the germline gene, one junction end is altered; a read error may explain this. V usage is TRBV28 and J usage is TRBJ1-5, with D possibly matching TRBD1 (5 bases). Germline CDR1 and CDR2: MDHEN and SYDVKM. This CDR3 spans 16 amino acids. The CDR3 region has the DNA TGTGCCAGCAGTCCCACCCGGACACCTAGCAATCGGCCCCAGCATTTT. It codes for CASSPTRTPSNRPQHF.

This chain joins TRBV28 and TRBJ2-1, with D tentatively TRBD2 (5 bases). The CDR3 is 15 amino acids. CDR1 and CDR2 (germline): MDHEN, SYDVKM. Trimming left V 3 bases short and J 4 bases short, with 13 bases between. CDR3 DNA sequence: TGTGCCAGCAGTTTCACAAGCGGATCATACAATGAGCAGTTCTTC. Protein: CASSFTSGSYNEQFF.

This clonotype was detected many times. This sequence joins TRBV15 and TRBJ2-7; a possible D gene is TRBD2 (5 bases). V lost 4 bases and J lost 7, with 11 bases in between. Germline V gene data show CDR1 as LNHNV and CDR2 as YYDKDF (reference sequence). This CDR3 contains 12 residues. The CDR3 is CATSKPSREQYF. The CDR3 DNA is TGTGCCACCAGCAAGCCTAGCCGGGAGCAGTACTTC.

On this clonotype itself: Compared with germline, one end of the junction differs, possibly owing to a read error. The rearrangement links TRBV3-1 to TRBJ2-1; TRBD1 matches at 12 bases. The germline gives CDR1 LGHDT, CDR2 YNNKEL (reference sequence). CDR3 length: 17 amino acids. The CDR3 DNA reads TGTGCCAGGAGCCTGATACCCCCGGGACAGGGGGCAAGTGAGCAGTTCTTC. Encoded protein: CARSLIPPGQGASEQFF.

This clonotype was seen at least ten times. This chain joins TRBV27 and TRBJ2-7; TRBD2 matches 7 bases. This CDR3 contains 15 residues. The V gene's germline CDR1 is MNHEY and CDR2 SMNVEV (reference sequence). V dropped 6 bases and J dropped 3; count of bases not matched to a gene: 11. CDR3 loop: CASSSFAGEYYEQYF. The CDR3, as DNA: TGTGCCAGCAGCTCCTTTGCGGGAGAGTACTACGAGCAGTACTTC.

V usage is TRBV11-2 and J usage is TRBJ2-5; 13 bases are shared with TRBD2. This CDR3 contains 16 residues. From germline, CDR1 is SGHAT and CDR2 FQNNGV. After removal of 5 bases from V and 5 bases from J, the junction contained 8 bases not matched to a gene. For the CDR3, the DNA is TGTGCCAGCAGCCCATCGGGACTAGCGGGAATTGAGACCCAGTACTTC. This translates into CASSPSGLAGIETQYF. Looking up the rest from reference TRBV11-2 and TRBJ2-5 gives the full variable domain: EAGVAQSPRYKIIEKRQSVAFWCNPISGHATLYWYQQILGQGPKLLIQFQNNGVVDDSQLPKDRFSAERLKGVDSTLKIQPAKLEDSAVYLCASSPSGLAGIETQYFGPGTRLLVL.

The chain carries TRBV27 and TRBJ2-7, with 10 nucleotides matching TRBD1. Germline CDR1 MNHEY, CDR2 SMNVEV (reference sequence). J was trimmed by 5 bases and V by 8 bases; bases with no gene match: 9. This CDR3 spans 14 amino acids. CDR3 loop: CASSPGQGSNEQYF. The CDR3 nucleotides are TGTGCCAGCTCCCCGGGACAGGGGTCCAACGAGCAGTACTTC.

This clonotype appeared many times. The chain couples TRBV28 to TRBJ2-3; 7 positions match TRBD1. After removal of 6 bases from V and 2 bases from J, the junction contained 5 bases not matched to a gene. Looked up from germline, CDR1 is MDHEN and CDR2 is SYDVKM. This CDR3 is 14 amino acids long. For the CDR3, the DNA is TGTGCCAGCAGCTCAGACAGGGTCACAGATACGCAGTATTTT. It is translated as CASSSDRVTDTQYF. Looking up the rest from reference TRBV28 and TRBJ2-3 gives the full variable domain: DVKVTQSSRYLVKRTGEKVFLECVQDMDHENMFWYRQDPGLGLRLIYFSYDVKMKEKGDIPEGYSVSREKKERFSLILESASTNQTSMYLCASSSDRVTDTQYFGPGTRLTVL.

This clonotype was seen once. Since a much larger clone is just one base distant, this may be a read error. The CDR3 reads CSSRIGETQYF. The CDR3 DNA sequence: TGCAGTTCTAGAATAGGGGAGACCCAGTACTTC. The genes are TRBV20-1 and TRBJ2-5, with D unresolved. CDR3 length: 11 residues. The V gene's germline CDR1 is DFQATT and CDR2 SNEGSKA (reference sequence).

V gene TRBV4-3 combines with J gene TRBJ1-5, with TRBD1 matching over 8 bases. The CDR3 has 14 amino acids. Germline assignment: CDR1 LGHNA and CDR2 YSLEER. Trimming removed 0 bases from V and 7 bases from J; junction bases left unmatched: 2. Written as DNA, the CDR3 is TGCGCCAGCAGCCAAGATTCAGGGGGCCAGCCCCAGCATTTT. Translating gives CASSQDSGGQPQHF.

This rearrangement joins TRBV15 to TRBJ2-3; the D gene is possibly TRBD2 (6 bases). Germline CDR1 LNHNV, CDR2 YYDKDF (reference sequence). The CDR3 contains 16 residues. V shed 1 base and J shed 4 bases, with 15 bases lying between them. In nucleotides, the CDR3 is TGTGCCACCAGCAGAGGTAGGGAGCGGGCGGCAGATACGCAGTATTTT. Translated, it gives CATSRGRERAADTQYF. Full variable domain (missing parts from reference TRBV15 and TRBJ2-3): DAMVIQNPRYQVTQFGKPVTLSCSQTLNHNVMYWYQQKSSQAPKLLFHYYDKDFNNEADTPDNFQSRRPNTSFCFLDIRSPGLGDTAMYLCATSRGRERAADTQYFGPGTRLTVL.

This clonotype was seen a handful of times. The rearrangement joins TRBV7-6 to TRBJ2-3; D is perhaps TRBD2 (5 bases). This CDR3 region has 15 residues. V was shortened by 1 base and J by 2 bases, with 10 bases between the two germline ends. Germline CDR1 is SGHVS and CDR2 is FNYEAQ. The CDR3 region is CASSLEADYTDTQYF. As DNA, the CDR3 is TGTGCCAGCAGCTTAGAAGCGGATTACACAGATACGCAGTATTTT.

With respect to this clonotype: A much bigger clone sits one base away, suggesting this may be a read error. The chain joins TRBV6-1 to TRBJ2-7; tentatively, D is TRBD2 (6 bases). Trimming removed 7 bases at V and 2 bases at J, with 24 bases between. CDR3 size: 17 residues. CDR1 and CDR2 (germline): MNHNS, SASEGT. The CDR3 nucleotides read TGTGCCAGCAACTGGGGCCTCGGGACTGTCCAGGCCTACGAGCAGTACTTC. It yields the protein CASNWGLGTVQAYEQYF.

Only a few counts were recorded for this clonotype. V and J are TRBV27 and TRBJ2-7; 7 nucleotides agree with TRBD1. The CDR3 loop spans 15 amino acids. Germline V gene data show CDR1 as MNHEY and CDR2 as SMNVEV (reference sequence). V was pared by 10 bases and J by 1 base, with 13 bases of the junction left unmatched. CDR3 DNA: TGTGCCACGTCACAGGGGTTCCTTCAATCCTACGAGCAGTACTTC. Its protein product is CATSQGFLQSYEQYF.

On this clonotype itself: This may stem from a read error, because a much larger clone lies one nucleotide away. V and J are TRBV25-1 and TRBJ2-1; 9 bases agree with TRBD1. The CDR3 spans 15 residues. Per the germline V gene, CDR1 is MGHDK and CDR2 is SYGVNS. CDR3 sequence reads: CASSPRQGVHNKQFF. In DNA form, the CDR3 reads TGTGCCAGCAGTCCACGACAGGGGGTTCACAATAAGCAGTTCTTC.

This clonotype has only a few counts. The final CDR3 position lacks the conserved phenylalanine or tryptophan, pointing to a likely read error. This chain joins TRBV28 and TRBJ2-7; D may be TRBD1 or TRBD2 (5 bases each). The CDR3 covers 14 residues. Germline values: CDR1 MDHEN, CDR2 SYDVKM. The V end lost 5 bases, the J end lost 7 bases, and 18 bases lay between the germline ends. The CDR3 loop reads CASSPTRGPVEQYS. For the CDR3, the DNA is TGTGCCAGCAGTCCCACTCGGGGCCCCGTGGAGCAGTACTCC.

Remarks on this clonotype: At one end the junction does not follow the germline gene, possibly because of a read error. V usage is TRBV6-5 and J usage is TRBJ1-2; 8 nucleotides match TRBD1. The CDR3 is 14 residues long. Looked up from germline, CDR1 is MNHEY and CDR2 is SVGAGI. The CDR3 nucleotides are TGTGCCAGCAGTTTGTCGGCAGGGGGCTATGGCTACGCCTTC. Its protein product is CASSLSAGGYGYAF.

Note on this clonotype: A read error may produce the germline difference seen at one junction end. CDR3 sequence reads: CAGSYDGLAYTDTQYF. CDR3 bases: TGTGCCGGCAGTTACGACGGACTAGCGTACACAGATACGCAGTATTTT. The chain combines TRBV6-2 or TRBV6-3 with TRBJ2-3; 9 bases fit TRBD2. This CDR3 is built from 16 residues. Germline loops: CDR1 MNHEY, CDR2 SVGEGT.

The J gene is TRBJ1-1, the V gene TRBV29-1, with 8 bases identical to TRBD1. Trimming cost V 7 bases and J 4 bases; bases outside gene matches: 8. From germline, CDR1 is SQVTM and CDR2 ANQGSEA. The CDR3 length is 13 residues. CDR3 region: CSALDREGTEAFF. The CDR3 coding sequence is TGCAGCGCCTTGGACAGGGAGGGCACTGAAGCTTTCTTT.

This clonotype was observed at least ten times. The chain joins TRBV6-2 or TRBV6-3 to TRBJ2-7, with 7 bases that match TRBD2. Germline V gene sequence: CDR1 MNHEY, CDR2 SVGEGT. Trimming cost V 4 bases and J 3 bases; bases outside gene matches: 6. The CDR3 sequence is 14 residues long. The CDR3 nucleotides are TGTGCCAGCAGTTCTATGGCGGGAGACTACGAGCAGTACTTC. Translated: CASSSMAGDYEQYF.

V usage is TRBV6-6 and J usage is TRBJ2-1; 8 bases match TRBD1. CDR3 length equals 14 residues. The germline V gene encodes CDR1 MNHNY and CDR2 SVGAGI (reference sequence). J was trimmed by 5 bases and V by 5 bases; bases with no gene match: 5. In DNA form, the CDR3 reads TGTGCCAGCAGTACGGACAGGGCCAACAATGAGCAGTTCTTC. Protein sequence: CASSTDRANNEQFF.

Comments on this clonotype: One end of the junction fails to match germline, which may point to a read error. The chain employs TRBV6-2 or TRBV6-3 and TRBJ2-5, with no clear D. The CDR3 consists of 16 residues. The germline V gene encodes CDR1 MNHEY and CDR2 SVGEGT. This CDR3 reads CAISDFASPQRETQYF. The CDR3 DNA reads TGTGCCATCAGTGACTTCGCTAGTCCTCAGAGGGAGACCCAGTACTTC.

V is TRBV5-4 and J is TRBJ2-5; 9 nucleotides align to TRBD1. The J segment lost 1 base and the V segment lost 4 bases, leaving 5 bases of the junction unmatched. CDR3 length: 15 amino acids. Germline V gives CDR1 SGHNT, CDR2 YYREEE (reference sequence). The CDR3 region is CASSTYRGLQETQYF. CDR3 coding DNA: TGTGCCAGCAGCACGTACAGGGGGCTCCAAGAGACCCAGTACTTC.

In its sample, this clonotype was seen many times. This chain uses TRBV6-5 with TRBJ2-3; TRBD2 matches 8 bases. Germline CDR1 reads MNHEY; CDR2 reads SVGAGI. With 2 bases clipped from V and 5 bases from J, the junction kept 3 bases outside the gene matches. CDR3 length: 14 amino acids. The CDR3 sequence: CASSYGAGEDTQYF. In DNA, the CDR3 is TGTGCCAGCAGTTACGGAGCGGGAGAAGATACGCAGTATTTT.

This clonotype was seen a handful of times. The genes are TRBV7-2 and TRBJ2-3; D may be TRBD2 (5 bases). Germline V gene data show CDR1 as SGHTA and CDR2 as FQGNSA. V was clipped by 4 bases and J by 5 bases, with 13 bases between them. CDR3 length equals 14 residues. DNA of the CDR3: TGTGCCAGCAGCTCGTCGAGGGCGGGAGATACGCAGTATTTT. As protein: CASSSSRAGDTQYF.

This sequence joins TRBV6-1 and TRBJ2-5; TRBD1 aligns across 7 bases. This CDR3 region has 14 residues. The ends lost 5 bases at V and 4 bases at J; junction bases unmatched: 7. Germline assignment: CDR1 MNHNS and CDR2 SASEGT. DNA of the CDR3: TGTGCCAGCAGTAACCGACAGGGTTTAGAGACCCAGTACTTC. This encodes CASSNRQGLETQYF.

The chain combines TRBV27 with TRBJ2-3; the match to TRBD2 covers 8 bases. The length of the CDR3 is 16 residues. V lost 6 bases to trimming and J lost 1 base; unmatched junction nucleotides: 9. Germline V gene lookup returns CDR1 MNHEY and CDR2 SMNVEV (reference sequence). The CDR3 DNA reads as TGTGCCAGCAGCCCTAAGGGACTAGTGGGCACAGATACGCAGTATTTT. It encodes CASSPKGLVGTDTQYF.

About this clonotype: Given a much more abundant clone one base away, this may be a read error. The V gene is TRBV20-1, the J gene TRBJ2-3, with unresolved D. V was pared by 0 bases and J by 3 bases, with 7 bases between. This CDR3 has 13 amino acids. CDR1 and CDR2 from the germline V gene are DFQATT and SNEGSKA (reference sequence). This chain's CDR3 is CSARDRWTDTQYF. CDR3 in DNA: TGCAGTGCTAGAGACAGGTGGACAGATACGCAGTATTTT.

The chain is built from TRBV4-1 and TRBJ2-1; no clear D. V was pared by 8 bases and J by 2 bases, with 16 bases between. The CDR3 loop spans 15 amino acids. Germline-derived CDR1 and CDR2 are MGHRA and YSYEKL. The CDR3 here is CASRVEDSPYNEQFF. CDR3 sequence (DNA): TGCGCCAGCCGAGTAGAGGATTCGCCCTACAATGAGCAGTTCTTC.

This chain connects TRBV10-2 to TRBJ1-5, with unresolved D. From germline, CDR1 is WSHSY and CDR2 SAAADI. This CDR3 region has 14 residues. Trimming took 8 bases from V and 3 from J, leaving 14 bases between them. The CDR3 is CASGTWQSNQPQHF. CDR3 sequence (DNA): TGCGCCAGCGGTACGTGGCAGTCCAATCAGCCCCAGCATTTT.